The 8 T cell receptor beta chains below all came from one sample that was sequenced in a study of regulatory T cells in long-lasting Graves disease. Sample time point: newly diagnosed GD, antithyroid drugs for less than 3 months. Extracted PBMC RNA gave rise to the TCR library. Building the TCR beta libraries relied on iRepertoire HTBI primers, and CDR3 regions underwent Arm-PCR. TCRdb passed the multiplex PCR reads through MiXCR, listing each CDR3 protein once. The data show roughly 380,000 distinct CDR3 sequences, roughly a sixth seen once. Sample: peripheral blood mononuclear cells (PBMCs), taken at new diagnosis, from a patient treated with antithyroid drugs. These receptors came from a female donor with Graves disease.

This clonotype occurred many times. The chain couples TRBV15 to TRBJ1-1; 9 nucleotides line up with TRBD1. Germline CDR1 LNHNV, CDR2 YYDKDF (reference sequence). V shed 4 bases and J 5 bases; nucleotides not matched to a gene: 5. The length of the CDR3 is 14 residues. The CDR3 nucleotides read TGTGCCACCAGCAAACAGGGGGCAGAGACTGAAGCTTTCTTT. It translates to CATSKQGAETEAFF.

A word on this clonotype: Since a much larger clone is just one base distant, this may be a read error. The chain links TRBV28 to TRBJ1-3; D is unclear. The CDR3 spans 18 residues. Germline V lookup: CDR1 MDHEN, CDR2 SYDVKM. Here the CDR3 DNA reads TGTGCCGGCAGTTTTTGGGGTCGAGGGTACCTCTCTGGAAACACCATATATTTT. This codes for CAGSFWGRGYLSGNTIYF.

With regard to this clonotype: This may come from a read error, since a much larger clone is one base off. CDR3 sequence (DNA): TGTGCCAGCTCTCCGGACAGGGCCACAGGTACGCAGTATTTT. It codes for CASSPDRATGTQYF. The V gene is TRBV18, the J gene TRBJ2-3; 8 bases line up with TRBD1. This CDR3 region has 14 residues. In germline, CDR1 is KGHSH, CDR2 LQKENI.

V is TRBV5-1 and J is TRBJ2-5, with D perhaps assigned TRBD1 or TRBD2 (7 bases each). V lost 4 bases and J lost 5, with 15 bases in between. The length of the CDR3 is 14 residues. From germline, CDR1 is SGHRS and CDR2 YFSETQ. The CDR3 DNA reads TGCGCCAGCAGCCAGGGGGGGGCCCGGGAGACCCAGTACTTC. Translating it yields CASSQGGARETQYF. Based on the CDR3 plus reference TRBV5-1 and TRBJ2-5, the full variable domain is KAGVTQTPRYLIKTRGQQVTLSCSPISGHRSVSWYQQTPGQGLQFLFEYFSETQRNKGNFPGRFSGRQFSNSRSEMNVSTLELGDSALYLCASSQGGARETQYFGPGTRLLVL.

This clonotype was detected only a few times. The genes are TRBV6-1 and TRBJ1-2, with D tentatively TRBD1 (6 bases). The germline V gene has CDR1 MNHNS and CDR2 SASEGT. Trimming took 3 bases from V and 6 from J, leaving 11 bases between them. The CDR3 contains 13 residues. The CDR3 sequence is CASSDWAGDGYTF. The CDR3 coding sequence is TGTGCCAGCAGTGATTGGGCAGGGGATGGCTACACCTTC.

In this sample, this clonotype turned up many times. This CDR3 is CASSQGQGAWGYTF. DNA of the CDR3: TGTGCCAGCAGTCAGGGACAGGGGGCTTGGGGCTACACCTTC. The chain uses TRBV27 and TRBJ1-2; 12 bases are shared with TRBD1. From germline, CDR1 is MNHEY and CDR2 SMNVEV (reference sequence). CDR3 size: 14 residues. V gave up 5 bases and J gave up 8 bases; unmatched junction bases: 6.

In this sample, this clonotype turned up many times. This chain links TRBV28 with TRBJ2-3; 11 bases agree with TRBD2. With 6 bases clipped from V and 6 bases from J, the junction kept 17 bases outside the gene matches. This CDR3 comprises 18 residues. Per the germline V gene, CDR1 is MDHEN and CDR2 is SYDVKM. The CDR3 protein is CASSSGTSGSLSLDTQYF. The CDR3 DNA follows: TGTGCCAGCAGCTCCGGGACTAGCGGTTCCCTTTCCCTCGATACGCAGTATTTT. The full variable domain, rest sourced from reference TRBV28 and TRBJ2-3, is DVKVTQSSRYLVKRTGEKVFLECVQDMDHENMFWYRQDPGLGLRLIYFSYDVKMKEKGDIPEGYSVSREKKERFSLILESASTNQTSMYLCASSSGTSGSLSLDTQYFGPGTRLTVL.

This clonotype turned up a few times. The chain employs TRBV9 and TRBJ2-2; D not resolved. Germline lookup yields CDR1 SGDLS and CDR2 YYNGEE. Between the trimmed V and J ends, which lost 0 bases and 6 bases, there was a span of 6 bases. The CDR3 runs 13 residues. The CDR3 coding sequence is TGTGCCAGCAGCGTAGTTTTTTCCGGGGAGCTGTTTTTT. Translating gives CASSVVFSGELFF.